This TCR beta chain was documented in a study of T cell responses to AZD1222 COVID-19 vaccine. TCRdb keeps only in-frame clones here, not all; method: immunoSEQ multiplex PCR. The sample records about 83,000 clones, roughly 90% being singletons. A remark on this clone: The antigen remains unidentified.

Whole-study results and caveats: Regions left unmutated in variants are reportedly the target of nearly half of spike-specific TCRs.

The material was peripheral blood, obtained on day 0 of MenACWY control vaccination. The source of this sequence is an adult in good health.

Here the CDR3 DNA reads TGTGCCAGCAGCTTAGAAGGCAGGGACTATGGCTACACCTTC. This sequence encodes CASSLEGRDYGYTF. The chain couples TRBV5-6 to TRBJ1-2, with D possibly TRBD1 on 5 matching bases. Between the trimmed V and J ends, which lost 2 bases and 3 bases, there was a span of 11 bases. The CDR3 is 14 amino acids. CDR1 is SGHDT and CDR2 is YYEEEE in the germline V gene.